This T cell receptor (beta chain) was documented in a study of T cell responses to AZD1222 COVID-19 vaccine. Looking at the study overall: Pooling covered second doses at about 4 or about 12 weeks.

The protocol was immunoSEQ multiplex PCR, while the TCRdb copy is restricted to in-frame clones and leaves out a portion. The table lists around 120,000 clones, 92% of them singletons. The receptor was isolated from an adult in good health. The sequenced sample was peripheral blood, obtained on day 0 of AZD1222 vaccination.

The CDR3 DNA reads as TGTGCCAGCACGGCAGGGGGAGATGGCTACACCTTC. Its protein is CASTAGGDGYTF. J is TRBJ1-2 and V is TRBV2; 7 positions match TRBD1. Germline loops: CDR1 SNHLY, CDR2 FYNNEI. The CDR3 consists of 12 residues. J lost 6 bases, V lost 7 bases, and 5 bases had no gene match. The full variable domain, its missing parts supplied by reference TRBV2 and TRBJ1-2, is EPEVTQTPSHQVTQMGQEVILRCVPISNHLYFYWYRQILGQKVEFLVSFYNNEISEKSEIFDDQFSVERPDGSNFTLKIRSTKLEDSAMYFCASTAGGDGYTFGSGTRLTVV.